The clone carrying this T cell receptor beta chain occurred a few times. One junction end disagrees with the germline gene, perhaps due to a read error. Profiling relied on immunoSEQ multiplex PCR, and the TCRdb table lists in-frame clones only, not all of them. The table has 80,000 to 130,000 clones, roughly nine tenths seen once. These data originate in a study of PD-L1 blockade in urothelial cancer. Overall study context: Blood samples had a median of around 150,000 T cells.

CDR1 and CDR2 from the germline V gene are SNHLY and FYNNEI. This CDR3 has 11 residues. Here the sequenced sample was PBMCs, taken around atezolizumab (anti-PD-L1) treatment. The TCR originated in a woman aged 80 or older with urothelial cancer. This chain joins TRBV2 and TRBJ2-1; 8 bases align to TRBD2. The CDR3 nucleotides read TGTGCCAGCAGTCTAAGCGGGAGTGGGATCTTC. This encodes CASSLSGSGIF. Based on the CDR3 plus reference TRBV2 and TRBJ2-1, the full variable domain is EPEVTQTPSHQVTQMGQEVILRCVPISNHLYFYWYRQILGQKVEFLVSFYNNEISEKSEIFDDQFSVERPDGSNFTLKIRSTKLEDSAMYFCASSLSGSGIFGPGTRLTVL.